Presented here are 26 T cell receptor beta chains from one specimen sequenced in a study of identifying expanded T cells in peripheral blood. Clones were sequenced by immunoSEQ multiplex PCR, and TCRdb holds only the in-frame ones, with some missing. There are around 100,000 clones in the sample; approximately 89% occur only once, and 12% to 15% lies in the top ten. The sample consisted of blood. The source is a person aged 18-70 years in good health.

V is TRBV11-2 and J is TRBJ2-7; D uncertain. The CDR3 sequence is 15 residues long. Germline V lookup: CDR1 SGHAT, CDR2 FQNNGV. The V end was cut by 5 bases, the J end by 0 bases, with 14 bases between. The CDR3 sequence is CASSGARSASYEQYF. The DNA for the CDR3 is TGTGCCAGCAGCGGAGCAAGGTCCGCCTCCTACGAGCAGTACTTC.

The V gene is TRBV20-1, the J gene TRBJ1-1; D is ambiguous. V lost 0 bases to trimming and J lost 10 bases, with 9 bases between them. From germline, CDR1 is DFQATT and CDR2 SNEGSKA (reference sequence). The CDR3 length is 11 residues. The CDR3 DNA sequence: TGCAGTGCTAGAGATCCCCGGGGAGCTTTCTTT. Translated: CSARDPRGAFF.

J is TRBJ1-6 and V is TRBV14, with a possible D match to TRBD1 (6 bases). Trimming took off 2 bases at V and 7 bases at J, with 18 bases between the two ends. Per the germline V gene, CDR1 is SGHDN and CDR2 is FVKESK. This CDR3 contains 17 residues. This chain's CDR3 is CASSQRRGGAGNSPLHF. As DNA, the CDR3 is TGTGCCAGCAGCCAACGGAGGGGGGGCGCGGGGAATTCACCCCTCCACTTT.

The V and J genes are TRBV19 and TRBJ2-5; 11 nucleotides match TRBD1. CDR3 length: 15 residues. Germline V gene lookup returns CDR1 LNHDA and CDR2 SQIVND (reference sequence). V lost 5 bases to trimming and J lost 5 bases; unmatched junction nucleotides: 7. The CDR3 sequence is CASSPDRGPYETQYF. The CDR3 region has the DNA TGTGCCAGTAGTCCGGACAGGGGGCCTTACGAGACCCAGTACTTC.

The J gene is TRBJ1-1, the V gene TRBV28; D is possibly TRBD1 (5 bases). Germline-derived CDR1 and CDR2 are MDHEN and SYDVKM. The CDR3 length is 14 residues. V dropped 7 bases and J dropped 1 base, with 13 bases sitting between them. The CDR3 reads CASTFRAENTEAFF. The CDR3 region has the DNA TGTGCCAGCACCTTCAGGGCCGAGAACACTGAAGCTTTCTTT.

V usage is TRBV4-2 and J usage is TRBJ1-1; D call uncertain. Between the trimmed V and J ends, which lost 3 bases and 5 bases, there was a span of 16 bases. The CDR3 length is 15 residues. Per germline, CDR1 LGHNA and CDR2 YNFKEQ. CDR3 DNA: TGTGCCAGCAGCCAGGTGGACCGGGATTCTACTGAAGCTTTCTTT. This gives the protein CASSQVDRDSTEAFF.

The CDR3 DNA sequence: TGTGCCAGCAGCCAAGATCCAGACGCGAACACCGGGGAGCTGTTTTTT. It is translated as CASSQDPDANTGELFF. This rearrangement joins TRBV4-2 to TRBJ2-2; unclear D gene. Germline V gene lookup returns CDR1 LGHNA and CDR2 YNFKEQ. The CDR3 is 16 residues long. Trimming removed 0 bases at V and 0 bases at J, with 8 bases between.

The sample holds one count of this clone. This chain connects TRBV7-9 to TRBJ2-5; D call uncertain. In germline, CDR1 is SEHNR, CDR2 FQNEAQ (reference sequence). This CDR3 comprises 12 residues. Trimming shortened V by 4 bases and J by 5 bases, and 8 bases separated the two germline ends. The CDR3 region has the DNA TGTGCCAGCAGCTCGCGGTGGGAGACCCAGTACTTC. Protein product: CASSSRWETQYF.

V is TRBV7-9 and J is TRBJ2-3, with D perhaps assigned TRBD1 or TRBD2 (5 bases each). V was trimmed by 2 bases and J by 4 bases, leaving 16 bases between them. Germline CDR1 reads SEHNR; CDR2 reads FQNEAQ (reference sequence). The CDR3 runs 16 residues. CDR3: CASSLKSWGYPDTQYF. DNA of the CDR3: TGTGCCAGCAGCTTAAAATCGTGGGGGTATCCAGATACGCAGTATTTT.

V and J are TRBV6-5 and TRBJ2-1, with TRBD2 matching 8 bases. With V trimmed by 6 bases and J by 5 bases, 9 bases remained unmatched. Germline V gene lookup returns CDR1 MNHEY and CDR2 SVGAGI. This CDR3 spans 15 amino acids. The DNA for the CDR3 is TGTGCCAGCAGGACAGCGGGGGCTAGTAACAATGAGCAGTTCTTC. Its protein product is CASRTAGASNNEQFF.

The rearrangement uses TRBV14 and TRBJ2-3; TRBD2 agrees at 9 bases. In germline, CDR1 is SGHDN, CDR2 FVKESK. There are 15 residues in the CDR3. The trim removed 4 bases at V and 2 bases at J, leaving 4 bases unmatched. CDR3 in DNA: TGTGCCAGCAGCCCTTTAGCGGGGGTCACAGATACGCAGTATTTT. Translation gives CASSPLAGVTDTQYF.

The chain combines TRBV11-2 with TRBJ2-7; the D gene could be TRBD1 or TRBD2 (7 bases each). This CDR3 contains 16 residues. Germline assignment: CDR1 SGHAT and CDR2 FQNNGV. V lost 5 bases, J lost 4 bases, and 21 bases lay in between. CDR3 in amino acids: CASSPSRGGARYEQYF. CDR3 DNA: TGTGCCAGCAGCCCTTCCAGGGGGGGGGCTCGGTACGAGCAGTACTTC.

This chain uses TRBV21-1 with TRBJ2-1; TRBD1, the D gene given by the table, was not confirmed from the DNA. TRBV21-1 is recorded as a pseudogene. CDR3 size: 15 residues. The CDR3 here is CASSKGRQGWDEQFF. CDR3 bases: TGTGCCAGCAGCAAAGGGAGACAGGGGTGGGATGAGCAGTTCTTC.

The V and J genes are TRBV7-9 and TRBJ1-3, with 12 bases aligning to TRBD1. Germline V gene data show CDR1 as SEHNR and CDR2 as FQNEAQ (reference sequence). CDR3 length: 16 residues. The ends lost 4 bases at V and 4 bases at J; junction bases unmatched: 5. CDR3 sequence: CASSSEGQGAGNTIYF. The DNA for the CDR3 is TGTGCCAGCAGCTCAGAGGGACAGGGGGCAGGAAACACCATATATTTT. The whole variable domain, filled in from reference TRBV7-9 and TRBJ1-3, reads DTGVSQNPRHKITKRGQNVTFRCDPISEHNRLYWYRQTLGQGPEFLTYFQNEAQLEKSRLLSDRFSAERPKGSFSTLEIQRTEQGDSAMYLCASSSEGQGAGNTIYFGEGSWLTVV.

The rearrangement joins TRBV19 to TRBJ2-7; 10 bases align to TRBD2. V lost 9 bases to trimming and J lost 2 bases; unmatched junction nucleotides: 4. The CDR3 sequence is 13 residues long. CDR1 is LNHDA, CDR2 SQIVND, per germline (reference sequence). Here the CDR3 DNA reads TGTGCCAGCAGGACTAGCGGTGCCTACGAGCAGTACTTC. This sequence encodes CASRTSGAYEQYF.

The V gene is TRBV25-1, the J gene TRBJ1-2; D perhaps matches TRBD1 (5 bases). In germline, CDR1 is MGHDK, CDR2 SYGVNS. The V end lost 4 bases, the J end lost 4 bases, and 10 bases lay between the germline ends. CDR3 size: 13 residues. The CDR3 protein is CASSADSFYGYTF. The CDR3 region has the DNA TGTGCCAGCAGTGCAGACAGTTTCTATGGCTACACCTTC.

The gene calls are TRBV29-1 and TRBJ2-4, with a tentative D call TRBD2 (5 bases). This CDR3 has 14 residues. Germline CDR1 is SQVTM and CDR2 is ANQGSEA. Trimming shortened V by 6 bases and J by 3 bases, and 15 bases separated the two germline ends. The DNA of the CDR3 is TGCAGCGTCGAGGAAGAGGGAAGCAAAAACATTCAGTACTTC. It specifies CSVEEEGSKNIQYF. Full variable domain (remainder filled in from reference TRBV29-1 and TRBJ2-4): SAVISQKPSRDICQRGTSLTIQCQVDSQVTMMFWYRQQPGQSLTLIATANQGSEATYESGFVIDKFPISRPNLTFSTLTVSNMSPEDSSIYLCSVEEEGSKNIQYFGAGTRLSVL.

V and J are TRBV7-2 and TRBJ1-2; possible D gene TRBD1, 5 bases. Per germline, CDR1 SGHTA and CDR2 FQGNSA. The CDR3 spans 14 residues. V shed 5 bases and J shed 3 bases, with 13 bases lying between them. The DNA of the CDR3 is TGTGCCAGCAGCCTCCGCAGGGATGACTATGGCTACACCTTC. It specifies CASSLRRDDYGYTF.

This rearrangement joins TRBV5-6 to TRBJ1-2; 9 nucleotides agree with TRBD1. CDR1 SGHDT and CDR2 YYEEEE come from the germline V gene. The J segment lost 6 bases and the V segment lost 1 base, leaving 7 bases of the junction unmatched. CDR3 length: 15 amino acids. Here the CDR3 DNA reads TGTGCCAGCAGCTTGCCCGAACAGGGGGCCCATGGCTACACCTTC. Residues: CASSLPEQGAHGYTF.

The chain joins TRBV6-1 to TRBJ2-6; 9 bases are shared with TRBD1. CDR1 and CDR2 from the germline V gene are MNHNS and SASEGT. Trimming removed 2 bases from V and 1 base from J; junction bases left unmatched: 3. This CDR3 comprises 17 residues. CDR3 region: CASSEIQGASGANVLTF. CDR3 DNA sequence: TGTGCCAGCAGTGAAATACAGGGGGCGTCTGGGGCCAACGTCCTGACTTTC.

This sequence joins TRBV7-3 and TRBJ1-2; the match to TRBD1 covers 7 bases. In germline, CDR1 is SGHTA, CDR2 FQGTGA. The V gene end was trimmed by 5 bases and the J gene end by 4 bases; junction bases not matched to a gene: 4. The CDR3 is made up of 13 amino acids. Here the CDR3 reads CASSGQATYGYTF. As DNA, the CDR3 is TGTGCCAGCAGCGGACAGGCTACCTATGGCTACACCTTC. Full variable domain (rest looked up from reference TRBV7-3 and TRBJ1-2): GAGVSQTPSNKVTEKGKYVELRCDPISGHTALYWYRQSLGQGPEFLIYFQGTGAADDSGLPNDRFFAVRPEGSVSTLKIQRTERGDSAVYLCASSGQATYGYTFGSGTRLTVV.

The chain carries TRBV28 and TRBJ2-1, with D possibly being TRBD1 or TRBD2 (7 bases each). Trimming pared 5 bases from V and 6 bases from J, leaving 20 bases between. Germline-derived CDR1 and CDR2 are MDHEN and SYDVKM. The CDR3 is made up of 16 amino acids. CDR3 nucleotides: TGTGCCAGCAGTACCGCCGGGACAGCGGGACTCAATGAGCAGTTCTTC. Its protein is CASSTAGTAGLNEQFF.

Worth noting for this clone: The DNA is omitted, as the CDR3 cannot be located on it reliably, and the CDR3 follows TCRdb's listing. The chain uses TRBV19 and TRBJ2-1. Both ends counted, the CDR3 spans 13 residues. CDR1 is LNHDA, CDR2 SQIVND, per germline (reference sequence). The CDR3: CASTSDGEREQFF.

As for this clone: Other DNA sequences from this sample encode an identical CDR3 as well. DNA of the CDR3: TGCGCCAGCAGCTTGGGGACAGGGGATGAGCAGTACTTC. Amino acids: CASSLGTGDEQYF. The rearrangement uses TRBV5-1 and TRBJ2-7, with TRBD1 matching 9 bases. This CDR3 spans 13 amino acids. Germline CDR1 reads SGHRS; CDR2 reads YFSETQ. With 0 bases clipped from V and 7 bases from J, the junction kept 2 bases outside the gene matches.

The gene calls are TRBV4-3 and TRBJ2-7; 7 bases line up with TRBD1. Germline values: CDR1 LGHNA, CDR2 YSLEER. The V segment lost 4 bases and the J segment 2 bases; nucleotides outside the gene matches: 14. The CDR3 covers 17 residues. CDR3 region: CASSREPPNRGTYEQYF. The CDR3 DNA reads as TGCGCCAGCAGCCGAGAACCACCAAACAGGGGTACCTACGAGCAGTACTTC.

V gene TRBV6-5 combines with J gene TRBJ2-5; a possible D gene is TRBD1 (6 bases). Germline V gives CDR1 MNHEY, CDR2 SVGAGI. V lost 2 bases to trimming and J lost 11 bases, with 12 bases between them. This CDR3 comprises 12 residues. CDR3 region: CASSYRGQEQYF. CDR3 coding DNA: TGTGCCAGCAGTTACAGGGGACAAGAGCAGTACTTC.